This passage covers 18 T cell receptor beta chains from one sample sequenced in a study of blood T cell repertoires in COVID-19. Generated by immunoSEQ multiplex PCR, the TCRdb table keeps only in-frame clones and is missing some. Seen here are a few hundred thousand clones, around 89% observed once, and the top ten hold roughly 1.2%. Sequenced: PBMCs or T cells enriched from blood (not recorded which). Receptor source: a woman younger than 35 who had recovered from COVID-19.

The chain couples TRBV5-4 to TRBJ1-2, with 7 bases lining up with TRBD1. Trimming removed 4 bases from V and 8 bases from J; junction bases left unmatched: 8. The germline gives CDR1 SGHNT, CDR2 YYREEE (reference sequence). This CDR3 is 13 amino acids long. The DNA of the CDR3 is TGTGCCAGCAGCCTTGACAGGGATAACGGCTACACCTTC. This encodes CASSLDRDNGYTF. Drawing the rest from reference TRBV5-4 and TRBJ1-2, the complete variable domain is ETGVTQSPTHLIKTRGQQVTLRCSSQSGHNTVSWYQQALGQGPQFIFQYYREEENGRGNFPPRFSGLQFPNYSSELNVNALELDDSALYLCASSLDRDNGYTFGSGTRLTVV.

The chain employs TRBV15 and TRBJ1-5; no clear D gene. V was pared by 5 bases and J by 8 bases, with 13 bases between. The CDR3 spans 13 residues. The germline V gene has CDR1 LNHNV and CDR2 YYDKDF (reference sequence). The CDR3 sequence: CATSGKHREPQHF. The CDR3 region has the DNA TGTGCCACCAGCGGAAAACACAGAGAGCCCCAGCATTTT.

In this sample, this clone turned up a few times. This chain links TRBV10-3 with TRBJ1-1; 8 bases align to TRBD1. Germline lookup yields CDR1 ENHRY and CDR2 SYGVKD. CDR3 length: 15 amino acids. The junction had 12 bases not matched to a gene; V was cut back by 9 bases and J by 3 bases. CDR3 sequence reads: CAIRQGRDGDTEAFF. The CDR3 DNA sequence: TGTGCCATACGACAGGGGAGGGATGGGGACACTGAAGCTTTCTTT.

The chain carries TRBV18 and TRBJ1-3, with D hard to call. Germline V gene data show CDR1 as KGHSH and CDR2 as LQKENI. V was clipped by 3 bases and J by 0 bases, with 9 bases between them. This CDR3 is 15 amino acids long. The CDR3 DNA is TGTGCCAGCTCACCGATCTCGGGCTCTGGAAACACCATATATTTT. Translating it yields CASSPISGSGNTIYF.

The chain combines TRBV7-3 with TRBJ2-7, with a tentative D call TRBD2 (6 bases). Trimming removed 5 bases at V and 2 bases at J, with 22 bases between. Germline V gene lookup returns CDR1 SGHTA and CDR2 FQGTGA. The CDR3 is 17 residues long. The CDR3 loop reads CASSPGLLAGFTYEQYF. CDR3 nucleotides: TGTGCCAGCAGCCCCGGTCTGCTGGCGGGGTTTACCTACGAGCAGTACTTC.

The rearrangement links TRBV18 to TRBJ2-4; 9 bases are shared with TRBD1. CDR1 is KGHSH, CDR2 LQKENI, per germline. V shed 4 bases, J shed 7 bases, and the junction held 2 bases outside the gene matches. The CDR3 is 13 amino acids. The CDR3 here is CASSQGQGNIQYF. The CDR3, as DNA: TGTGCCAGCTCACAGGGACAGGGTAACATTCAGTACTTC.

The chain joins TRBV5-1 to TRBJ2-3, with D hard to call. The CDR3 contains 14 residues. Trimming removed 2 bases from V and 4 bases from J, with 11 bases in between. Germline values: CDR1 SGHRS, CDR2 YFSETQ. This CDR3 reads CASSLALEADTQYF. As DNA, the CDR3 is TGCGCCAGCAGCTTAGCCCTAGAGGCAGATACGCAGTATTTT.

The genes are TRBV9 and TRBJ1-3, with 7 bases that match TRBD1. This CDR3 spans 14 amino acids. The germline gives CDR1 SGDLS, CDR2 YYNGEE. The trim removed 4 bases at V and 5 bases at J, leaving 6 bases unmatched. Here the CDR3 reads CASSTTGQRNTIYF. In DNA form, the CDR3 reads TGTGCCAGCAGCACTACGGGACAGAGAAACACCATATATTTT.

The chain has TRBV3-1 (or the pseudogene TRBV3-2) and TRBJ2-5, with 8 nucleotides matching TRBD2. The V gene end was trimmed by 3 bases and the J gene end by 6 bases; junction bases not matched to a gene: 9. CDR1 and CDR2 from the germline V gene are LGHDT and YNNKEL (reference sequence). The CDR3 consists of 15 residues. The CDR3 DNA is TGTGCCAGCAGCCAGGTCGGGGGGGTGCGTAAGACCCAGTACTTC. It translates to CASSQVGGVRKTQYF.

V usage is TRBV7-8 and J usage is TRBJ2-3, with a possible D match to TRBD2 (6 bases). V lost 4 bases and J 4 bases, leaving 15 bases between the germline ends. CDR1 and CDR2 from the germline V gene are SGHVS and FQNEAQ. The CDR3 loop spans 15 amino acids. The chain's CDR3 is CASSSMLDYADTQYF. The CDR3 DNA reads TGTGCCAGCAGCTCCATGTTGGACTACGCAGATACGCAGTATTTT.

The chain joins TRBV6-5 to TRBJ2-4; D is uncertain. The CDR3 runs 15 residues. Germline CDR1 and CDR2: MNHEY and SVGAGI. Between the trimmed V and J ends, which lost 6 bases and 0 bases, there was a span of 12 bases. In DNA form, the CDR3 reads TGTGCCAGCAGCTCACGACCGGGAGCCAAAAACATTCAGTACTTC. The encoded protein is CASSSRPGAKNIQYF.

This clone was picked up a small number of times. The V gene is TRBV19, the J gene TRBJ1-1; D is unclear. Germline V gene data show CDR1 as LNHDA and CDR2 as SQIVND (reference sequence). The CDR3 contains 14 residues. Trimming removed 3 bases from V and 4 bases from J, with 12 bases in between. The CDR3 loop is CASSIARQATEAFF. The CDR3, as DNA: TGTGCCAGTAGTATTGCCCGACAAGCCACTGAAGCTTTCTTT.

The chain joins TRBV25-1 to TRBJ1-2; D unclear. V lost 1 base, J lost 4 bases, and 10 bases lay in between. The CDR3 consists of 14 residues. Germline CDR1 reads MGHDK; CDR2 reads SYGVNS. The CDR3 sequence is CASSESRPIYGYTF. The CDR3 region has the DNA TGTGCCAGCAGTGAATCGAGGCCTATCTATGGCTACACCTTC.

The chain employs TRBV4-1 and TRBJ2-2; 7 bases agree with TRBD2. Looked up from germline, CDR1 is MGHRA and CDR2 is YSYEKL. The CDR3 covers 19 residues. The junction had 12 bases not matched to a gene; V was cut back by 1 base and J by 1 base. This CDR3 is CASSQALTSRTRNTGELFF. In DNA, the CDR3 is TGCGCCAGCAGCCAAGCGCTGACTAGCCGGACAAGGAACACCGGGGAGCTGTTTTTT.

The rearrangement joins TRBV6-2 or TRBV6-3 to TRBJ2-7; 7 bases are a match to TRBD2. CDR3 size: 14 residues. V was pared by 5 bases and J by 0 bases, with 4 bases of the junction left unmatched. Per the germline V gene, CDR1 is MNHEY and CDR2 is SVGEGT. The DNA for the CDR3 is TGTGCCAGCAGTAGGGACTACCCCTCCTACGAGCAGTACTTC. Protein product: CASSRDYPSYEQYF.

This clone was detected only once. J is TRBJ2-5 and V is TRBV2; a weak D match, TRBD1 (6 bases). The V gene's germline CDR1 is SNHLY and CDR2 FYNNEI. The germline V and J ends were trimmed by 7 bases and 5 bases, with 14 bases remaining between them. The CDR3 is 13 residues long. The CDR3 region is CASNREVRETQYF. The DNA of the CDR3 is TGTGCCAGCAACAGGGAAGTTCGGGAGACCCAGTACTTC.

The rearrangement joins TRBV7-2 to TRBJ1-2; D ambiguous. Trimming stripped 0 bases from V and 8 bases from J, with 16 bases between. The CDR3 is 15 amino acids. Germline lookup yields CDR1 SGHTA and CDR2 FQGNSA. The CDR3 DNA is TGTGCCAGCAGCTTAGCTCGGACGGGGATCGAGGGCTACACCTTC. It is translated as CASSLARTGIEGYTF. Full variable domain (rest looked up from reference TRBV7-2 and TRBJ1-2): GAGVSQSPSNKVTEKGKDVELRCDPISGHTALYWYRQSLGQGLEFLIYFQGNSAPDKSGLPSDRFSAERTGGSVSTLTIQRTQQEDSAVYLCASSLARTGIEGYTFGSGTRLTVV.

The genes are TRBV19 and TRBJ1-5; the D is unclear. V was pared by 0 bases and J by 6 bases, with 6 bases between. The CDR3 consists of 13 residues. The germline V gene has CDR1 LNHDA and CDR2 SQIVND (reference sequence). CDR3 nucleotides: TGTGCCAGTAGTATAGACGTAGTTCAGCCCCAGCATTTT. Protein: CASSIDVVQPQHF.